One and the same sample provided the 29 T cell receptor beta chains below, sequenced in a study of CD8+ T cells in alopecia areata. After isolation, RNA underwent reverse transcription to generate cDNA as the sequencing template. This table comes from immunoSEQ multiplex PCR, and its TCRdb copy is limited to in-frame clones, with some not included. This table has approximately 180,000 clones, 58% appearing once. Treatment of the sample: oral pan-JAK inhibitor, 5-10 mg twice daily. The specimen comprised CD4+ T cells sorted from blood, sampled at approximately week 56, from a patient treated with tofacitinib. The receptors originated from a human donor with alopecia areata.

The V gene is TRBV5-1, the J gene TRBJ2-7, with a possible D match to TRBD1 (7 bases). Germline assignment: CDR1 SGHRS and CDR2 YFSETQ. Trimming stripped 4 bases from V and 7 bases from J, with 18 bases between. The CDR3 totals 14 residues. CDR3 coding DNA: TGCGCCAGCAGCACGCGGAGGGGGCCGAAGGAGCAGTACTTC. Protein: CASSTRRGPKEQYF.

The V gene is TRBV6-5, the J gene TRBJ2-7; 12 bases agree with TRBD2. CDR1 is MNHEY and CDR2 is SVGAGI in the germline V gene. Trimming took 0 bases from V and 7 from J; bases not matched to a gene: 4. This CDR3 has 15 amino acids. The CDR3 spells CASSYSPGTSGEQYF. The DNA for the CDR3 is TGTGCCAGCAGTTACTCGCCCGGGACTAGCGGGGAGCAGTACTTC.

In this sample, this clone turned up a few times. CDR3 loop: CATSRGDSYEQYF. CDR3 sequence (DNA): TGTGCCACCAGCAGAGGGGACTCCTACGAGCAGTACTTC. The chain combines TRBV15 with TRBJ2-7, with D unresolved. Germline CDR1 and CDR2: LNHNV and YYDKDF (reference sequence). Between the trimmed V and J ends, which lost 1 base and 0 bases, there was a span of 4 bases. This CDR3 has 13 residues.

This clone was counted between two and nine times. This sequence joins TRBV30 and TRBJ2-4; D is unclear. The CDR3 consists of 12 residues. V lost 0 bases to trimming and J lost 6 bases, with 6 bases between them. Germline assignment: CDR1 GTSNPN and CDR2 SVGIG (reference sequence). The DNA for the CDR3 is TGTGCCTGGAGTGTAGAAGCAAACATTCAGTACTTC. It codes for CAWSVEANIQYF.

Only a few counts were recorded for this clone. V usage is TRBV30 and J usage is TRBJ1-5, with D perhaps TRBD1 (5 bases). V lost 0 bases and J lost 6, with 12 bases in between. The germline V gene has CDR1 GTSNPN and CDR2 SVGIG (reference sequence). The CDR3 spans 14 residues. As DNA, the CDR3 is TGTGCCTGGAGTGTATGGGGCCGGGGTCAGCCCCAGCATTTT. This encodes CAWSVWGRGQPQHF.

The V gene is TRBV19, the J gene TRBJ1-2, with 8 bases matching TRBD1. The CDR3 covers 16 residues. V was pared by 6 bases and J by 2 bases, with 11 bases of the junction left unmatched. Germline V gives CDR1 LNHDA, CDR2 SQIVND (reference sequence). CDR3 loop: CASSHRVQGANYGYTF. CDR3 sequence (DNA): TGTGCCAGTAGCCACCGGGTGCAGGGGGCCAACTATGGCTACACCTTC.

V gene TRBV27 combines with J gene TRBJ2-4, with D unclear. The CDR3 runs 15 residues. Germline CDR1 MNHEY, CDR2 SMNVEV (reference sequence). Trimming took 5 bases from V and 1 from J, leaving 12 bases between them. The CDR3 spells CASSTPRKAKNIQYF. Written as DNA, the CDR3 is TGTGCCAGCAGTACCCCGCGTAAGGCCAAAAACATTCAGTACTTC.

The chain joins TRBV7-2 to TRBJ1-3, with 7 bases lining up with TRBD1. Germline loops: CDR1 SGHTA, CDR2 FQGNSA. There are 17 residues in the CDR3. Trimming took 0 bases from V and 7 from J; bases not matched to a gene: 12. Here the CDR3 reads CASSLAPDRVFWNTIYF. The DNA for the CDR3 is TGTGCCAGCAGCTTAGCCCCCGACAGGGTATTCTGGAACACCATATATTTT. Drawing the rest from reference TRBV7-2 and TRBJ1-3, the complete variable domain is GAGVSQSPSNKVTEKGKDVELRCDPISGHTALYWYRQSLGQGLEFLIYFQGNSAPDKSGLPSDRFSAERTGGSVSTLTIQRTQQEDSAVYLCASSLAPDRVFWNTIYFGEGSWLTVV.

The chain is built from TRBV29-1 and TRBJ2-5, with TRBD2 as a possible D gene (6 bases). V shed 7 bases and J shed 3 bases, with 12 bases lying between them. This CDR3 has 12 amino acids. Germline-derived CDR1 and CDR2 are SQVTM and ANQGSEA. The CDR3 reads CSGGEVEETQYF. DNA of the CDR3: TGCAGCGGCGGGGAGGTTGAAGAGACCCAGTACTTC.

This rearrangement joins TRBV18 to TRBJ1-1; D not certain. The CDR3 is 16 residues long. V dropped 2 bases and J dropped 3 bases, with 16 bases sitting between them. Germline-derived CDR1 and CDR2 are KGHSH and LQKENI. CDR3 in amino acids: CASSPLAPGSHTEAFF. The CDR3 nucleotides read TGTGCCAGCTCACCATTGGCTCCGGGCTCGCACACTGAAGCTTTCTTT.

This sequence joins TRBV10-3 and TRBJ2-7; 7 bases fit TRBD1. The CDR3 is 12 residues long. V trimming: 10 bases; J trimming: 1 base; junction bases outside the gene matches: 4. CDR1 and CDR2 (germline): ENHRY, SYGVKD. The CDR3 DNA sequence: TGTGCCACCGGGACAGCTTCCTACGAGCAGTACTTC. Residues: CATGTASYEQYF.

This chain connects TRBV28 to TRBJ2-7, with 8 nucleotides matching TRBD2. The trim removed 6 bases at V and 0 bases at J, leaving 10 bases unmatched. From germline, CDR1 is MDHEN and CDR2 SYDVKM. CDR3 length: 16 amino acids. The CDR3 sequence is CASSPAGGPLSYEQYF. CDR3 in DNA: TGTGCCAGCAGCCCGGCGGGGGGTCCCCTCTCCTACGAGCAGTACTTC.

The chain links TRBV5-1 to TRBJ2-1; tentatively, D is TRBD2 (6 bases). The CDR3 runs to 15 residues. CDR1 is SGHRS, CDR2 YFSETQ, per germline. Trimming cost V 3 bases and J 1 base, with 11 bases left between them. In DNA form, the CDR3 reads TGCGCCAGCAGCTCTGCTCGGGAGTCCTACAATGAGCAGTTCTTC. This sequence encodes CASSSARESYNEQFF.

This chain links TRBV5-6 with TRBJ2-2; no definite D call. There are 11 residues in the CDR3. Deletions cut 5 bases from V and 4 bases from J, with 3 bases between. Germline-derived CDR1 and CDR2 are SGHDT and YYEEEE. CDR3 loop: CASSITGELFF. CDR3 nucleotide sequence: TGTGCCAGCAGTATCACCGGGGAGCTGTTTTTT.

The count of this clone is one. The chain recombines TRBV10-2 with TRBJ2-1, with 7 bases identical to TRBD1. Germline V gives CDR1 WSHSY, CDR2 SAAADI. Trimming cost V 6 bases and J 0 bases; bases outside gene matches: 2. The CDR3 contains 14 residues. The CDR3 loop reads CASSRTGSYNEQFF. CDR3 bases: TGCGCCAGCAGCCGGACAGGCTCCTACAATGAGCAGTTCTTC.

The chain couples TRBV5-4 to TRBJ2-7, with TRBD1 identical over 11 bases. This CDR3 is built from 16 residues. CDR1 and CDR2 from the germline V gene are SGHNT and YYREEE (reference sequence). Trimming cost V 6 bases and J 4 bases; bases outside gene matches: 12. CDR3 nucleotides: TGTGCCAGCAAATTGCCTTCGGACAGGGGGCTGTACGAGCAGTACTTC. It codes for CASKLPSDRGLYEQYF.

The genes are TRBV7-2 and TRBJ1-2; perhaps TRBD1 as D (6 bases). This CDR3 has 14 residues. CDR1 SGHTA and CDR2 FQGNSA come from the germline V gene. V was cut by 5 bases and J by 7 bases, with 17 bases left in between. The CDR3 here is CASSVDWGASGYTF. Written as DNA, the CDR3 is TGTGCCAGCAGCGTAGACTGGGGGGCTAGTGGCTACACCTTC.

The rearrangement links TRBV15 to TRBJ2-7; tentatively, D is TRBD2 (6 bases). The ends were cut back, 1 base at V and 0 bases at J, with 16 bases in the middle. The CDR3 spans 17 residues. The germline V gene encodes CDR1 LNHNV and CDR2 YYDKDF (reference sequence). The CDR3, as DNA: TGTGCCACCAGCAGAGCCCCAGGGACTGCCAGCTCCTACGAGCAGTACTTC. This gives the protein CATSRAPGTASSYEQYF.

CDR3 amino acids: CASSSSQVRTGELFF. DNA for the CDR3: TGTGCCAGCAGCTCTAGCCAGGTTCGCACCGGGGAGCTGTTTTTT. The chain links TRBV7-3 to TRBJ2-2, with D tentatively TRBD2 (5 bases). V was shortened by 4 bases and J by 4 bases, with 13 bases between the two germline ends. This CDR3 has 15 residues. CDR1 is SGHTA and CDR2 is FQGTGA in the germline V gene.

This chain joins TRBV5-6 and TRBJ1-6; possible D gene TRBD1, 5 bases. Germline assignment: CDR1 SGHDT and CDR2 YYEEEE. CDR3 length equals 14 residues. The V gene lost 2 bases and the J gene lost 9 bases, with 12 bases spanning the gap. Written as DNA, the CDR3 is TGTGCCAGCAGCTTTTCTCAGGGCGGTTCACCCCTCCACTTT. Protein sequence: CASSFSQGGSPLHF.

The chain is built from TRBV4-2 and TRBJ1-6; TRBD1 aligns across 7 bases. After removal of 1 base from V and 8 bases from J, the junction contained 11 bases not matched to a gene. This CDR3 region has 17 residues. Per germline, CDR1 LGHNA and CDR2 YNFKEQ. Here the CDR3 reads CASSQAPGQPIDSPLHF. Written as DNA, the CDR3 is TGTGCCAGCAGCCAAGCTCCGGGACAGCCTATTGATTCACCCCTCCACTTT.

V usage is TRBV27 and J usage is TRBJ1-6; D call uncertain. CDR3 length: 15 amino acids. Between the trimmed V and J ends, which lost 7 bases and 4 bases, there was a span of 14 bases. The germline V gene encodes CDR1 MNHEY and CDR2 SMNVEV (reference sequence). CDR3 DNA sequence: TGTGCCAGCAAGACCGCTGCTGTTTATAATTCACCCCTCCACTTT. As protein: CASKTAAVYNSPLHF.

The V call is TRBV27, the J call TRBJ2-7, with TRBD1 matching 11 bases. CDR1 is MNHEY, CDR2 SMNVEV, per germline (reference sequence). The CDR3 is 14 residues long. V lost 2 bases and J lost 9; bases outside the gene matches: 6. In DNA form, the CDR3 reads TGTGCCAGCAGTTTAGCGGACAGGGGGCCCCGGCAGTACTTC. Protein: CASSLADRGPRQYF.

This clone has more than one count but fewer than ten. This sequence joins TRBV4-2 and TRBJ2-3; D gene unclear. V was pared by 5 bases and J by 0 bases, with 9 bases between. Germline-derived CDR1 and CDR2 are LGHNA and YNFKEQ. CDR3 size: 14 residues. The CDR3 loop reads CASSVGSSTDTQYF. The CDR3 coding sequence is TGTGCCAGCAGCGTAGGGTCGAGCACAGATACGCAGTATTTT.

The chain links TRBV7-9 to TRBJ1-2, with a possible D match to TRBD1 (6 bases). This CDR3 spans 14 amino acids. Germline lookup yields CDR1 SEHNR and CDR2 FQNEAQ (reference sequence). V lost 5 bases and J 7 bases, leaving 17 bases between the germline ends. The CDR3 nucleotides are TGTGCCAGCAGCCATACGTCGGACAGACTTGGCTACACCTTC. Its protein product is CASSHTSDRLGYTF.

The chain combines TRBV4-2 with TRBJ2-7; 10 positions agree with TRBD2. V gave up 2 bases and J gave up 1 base; unmatched junction bases: 2. Germline CDR1 is LGHNA and CDR2 is YNFKEQ. This CDR3 has 15 amino acids. CDR3 loop: CASSQSSGGSYEQYF. CDR3 DNA sequence: TGTGCCAGCAGCCAATCTAGCGGGGGTTCCTACGAGCAGTACTTC.

At least ten counts were recorded for this clone. This chain uses TRBV28 with TRBJ2-3; D tentatively fits TRBD1 or TRBD2 (5 bases each). CDR3 length equals 15 residues. Trimming took 5 bases from V and 6 from J, leaving 18 bases between them. CDR1 and CDR2 from the germline V gene are MDHEN and SYDVKM. CDR3 in amino acids: CASSVFRGARDTQYF. The DNA of the CDR3 is TGTGCCAGCAGTGTCTTCCGAGGGGCACGCGATACGCAGTATTTT.

This chain links TRBV27 with TRBJ2-7, with TRBD2 as a possible D gene (6 bases). Per germline, CDR1 MNHEY and CDR2 SMNVEV (reference sequence). The V end was cut by 3 bases, the J end by 5 bases, with 17 bases between. This CDR3 is 15 amino acids long. In DNA form, the CDR3 reads TGTGCCAGCAGTTTTACGGGACTTATTCGACACGAGCAGTACTTC. Translated, it gives CASSFTGLIRHEQYF.

The chain uses TRBV11-2 and TRBJ2-3; D remains ambiguous. Between the trimmed V and J ends, which lost 3 bases and 4 bases, there was a span of 2 bases. Germline V gene data show CDR1 as SGHAT and CDR2 as FQNNGV. The CDR3 extends over 11 amino acids. The CDR3 loop is CASSLADTQYF. The CDR3 bases are TGTGCCAGCAGCTTGGCAGATACGCAGTATTTT. Based on the CDR3 plus reference TRBV11-2 and TRBJ2-3, the full variable domain is EAGVAQSPRYKIIEKRQSVAFWCNPISGHATLYWYQQILGQGPKLLIQFQNNGVVDDSQLPKDRFSAERLKGVDSTLKIQPAKLEDSAVYLCASSLADTQYFGPGTRLTVL.